This T cell receptor (beta chain) is from a study of blood T cell repertoires in COVID-19. Study-level information: T cells, B-cell-depleted T cells, or PBMCs supplied cDNA or gDNA.

The CDR3 extends over 12 amino acids. Germline V CDR1 and CDR2: MDHEN, SYDVKM. The V and J ends lost 5 bases and 3 bases respectively, with 5 bases between them. As handled by the study authors: The assay estimated nucleated cells by amplifying reference gene primers. Profiled with immunoSEQ multiplex PCR; TCRdb holds only in-frame clones, not every one. The V and J calls and the clone size are those of that table, but D and trimming were determined from the DNA. The data hold over 120,000 clones, with around 80% observed a single time. This clone was found a few times. The chain carries TRBV28 and TRBJ2-1, with D uncertain. The TCR was taken from a woman between 50 and 59 years old who had recovered from COVID-19. The specimen was PBMCs or T cells enriched from blood (not recorded which). The CDR3 here is CASSLNYNEQFF. The CDR3, as DNA: TGTGCCAGCAGTCTTAACTACAATGAGCAGTTCTTC.